These 23 T cell receptor beta chains were sequenced from one sample in a study of early T cells in non-severe SARS-CoV-2 infection. TCRdb independently ran MiXCR on the 5' RACE reads; one entry per CDR3 protein. The data hold tens of thousands of distinct CDR3 sequences, with 5.4% observed a single time. Sequenced input: whole blood. The receptors shown here come from an adult who was a healthcare worker with PCR-confirmed SARS-CoV-2 infection or an uninfected control (not recorded which).

This clonotype was seen only a few times. V gene TRBV5-1 combines with J gene TRBJ2-5, with D maybe TRBD2 (6 bases). Germline CDR1 is SGHRS and CDR2 is YFSETQ. The CDR3 is 15 residues long. Trimming pared 6 bases from V and 0 bases from J, leaving 15 bases between. The CDR3 loop reads CASTHGGVDQETQYF. Written as DNA, the CDR3 is TGCGCCAGCACCCACGGAGGGGTTGACCAAGAGACCCAGTACTTC.

On this clonotype itself: One base away lies a much larger clone, so this may be a sequencing read error. The V and J genes are TRBV29-1 and TRBJ2-1; D remains unclear. Trimming removed 7 bases at V and 7 bases at J, with 11 bases between. Germline CDR1 and CDR2: SQVTM and ANQGSEA. This CDR3 is 11 amino acids long. CDR3 bases: TGCAGCGCTACTTCCGTTAATGAGCAGTTCTTC. Translating it yields CSATSVNEQFF.

This clonotype occurred a few times. The V and J genes are TRBV7-9 and TRBJ2-1; no definite D call. There are 12 residues in the CDR3. Trimming took off 1 base at V and 5 bases at J, with 3 bases between the two ends. Germline V gives CDR1 SEHNR, CDR2 FQNEAQ (reference sequence). CDR3 amino acids: CASSLDNNEQFF. The DNA of the CDR3 is TGTGCCAGCAGCTTAGACAACAATGAGCAGTTCTTC.

This clonotype has a count of ten or more. V gene TRBV18 combines with J gene TRBJ1-3; D might be TRBD1 (6 bases). Trimming took 3 bases from V and 0 from J, leaving 15 bases between them. The CDR3 loop spans 17 amino acids. Looked up from germline, CDR1 is KGHSH and CDR2 is LQKENI. The CDR3 DNA is TGTGCCAGCTCACCGCAGGGACACCTCAGCTCTGGAAACACCATATATTTT. Translated, it gives CASSPQGHLSSGNTIYF.

The chain links TRBV12-3 or TRBV12-4 to TRBJ2-7, with 10 bases lining up with TRBD1. This CDR3 is built from 16 residues. V shed 6 bases and J 4 bases; nucleotides not matched to a gene: 12. The CDR3 DNA reads TGTGCCAGCAGCCTACGGGAGGACAGGGGGTTGTACGAGCAGTACTTC. This gives the protein CASSLREDRGLYEQYF.

This clonotype has a count of ten or more. The chain is built from TRBV4-3 and TRBJ2-7; D may be TRBD2 (5 bases). The CDR3 is 18 residues long. Germline CDR1 and CDR2: LGHNA and YSLEER. V was shortened by 0 bases and J by 0 bases, with 18 bases between the two germline ends. The CDR3: CASSQDLLRLSYSYEQYF. The CDR3 DNA reads as TGCGCCAGCAGCCAAGATCTGTTGAGACTATCGTACTCCTACGAGCAGTACTTC.

This chain joins TRBV4-2 and TRBJ1-6; TRBD1 matches at 7 bases. The CDR3 runs 19 residues. The V gene's germline CDR1 is LGHNA and CDR2 YNFKEQ. J was trimmed by 2 bases and V by 0 bases; bases with no gene match: 10. The CDR3 DNA sequence: TGTGCCAGCAGCCAAGATTTATCCAGGGGGTTGACCTATAATTCACCCCTCCACTTT. Protein sequence: CASSQDLSRGLTYNSPLHF.

This clonotype was detected only a few times. A junction boundary mismatches the germline segment, possibly from a read error. The rearrangement joins TRBV7-7 to TRBJ2-1; D unresolved. This CDR3 contains 17 residues. The V gene's germline CDR1 is SSHAT and CDR2 FNYEAQ (reference sequence). The CDR3 nucleotides are TGTGCTAGCAGCATAAAGGACCGGCTGATCTCCTACAATGAGCAGTTCTTC. Translating it yields CASSIKDRLISYNEQFF.

This clonotype was counted many times. This sequence joins TRBV7-3 and TRBJ2-6; a possible D gene is TRBD1 (5 bases). The CDR3 extends over 16 amino acids. The germline V and J ends were trimmed by 0 bases and 4 bases, with 10 bases remaining between them. CDR1 SGHTA and CDR2 FQGTGA come from the germline V gene. The CDR3 here is CASSLTSGSGANVLTF. The CDR3 nucleotides are TGTGCCAGCAGCTTAACGTCAGGGTCAGGGGCCAACGTCCTGACTTTC.

This clonotype was detected many times. J is TRBJ1-2 and V is TRBV20-1; D ambiguous. Trimming stripped 0 bases from V and 4 bases from J, with 12 bases between. CDR1 and CDR2 (germline): DFQATT, SNEGSKA (reference sequence). The CDR3 has 14 residues. The CDR3 nucleotides read TGCAGTGCTAGAGATAGCCGGGAGGGCTATGGCTACACCTTC. Protein sequence: CSARDSREGYGYTF.

There are many counts of this clonotype. The V call is TRBV6-5, the J call TRBJ1-4; perhaps TRBD1 as D (6 bases). Per the germline V gene, CDR1 is MNHEY and CDR2 is SVGAGI. V lost 6 bases and J 0 bases, leaving 20 bases between the germline ends. The CDR3 has 18 amino acids. The CDR3 coding sequence is TGTGCCAGCAGCCAACGACAGGTCCCGCGGGCAACTAATGAAAAACTGTTTTTT. It specifies CASSQRQVPRATNEKLFF.

This clonotype was seen at least ten times. V is TRBV28 and J is TRBJ2-7; 7 nucleotides agree with TRBD2. V was pared by 6 bases and J by 0 bases, with 8 bases of the junction left unmatched. Germline V gene data show CDR1 as MDHEN and CDR2 as SYDVKM. CDR3 length: 15 amino acids. CDR3 bases: TGTGCCAGCAGCCGAGCGGGACCGTTCTCCTACGAGCAGTACTTC. Translation gives CASSRAGPFSYEQYF.

V usage is TRBV6-2 or TRBV6-3 and J usage is TRBJ2-2; D gene unclear. Trimming took 0 bases from V and 6 from J, leaving 5 bases between them. CDR1 MNHEY and CDR2 SVGEGT come from the germline V gene. This CDR3 spans 13 amino acids. The CDR3 sequence is CASSYSVAGELFF. Here the CDR3 DNA reads TGTGCCAGCAGTTACTCAGTTGCCGGGGAGCTGTTTTTT.

The table lists this clonotype with many counts. The V and J genes are TRBV6-1 and TRBJ1-1; a possible D gene is TRBD1 (6 bases). The germline V gene has CDR1 MNHNS and CDR2 SASEGT. Trimming took 8 bases from V and 0 from J, leaving 10 bases between them. This CDR3 has 13 amino acids. CDR3 amino acids: CASGGQLNTEAFF. As DNA, the CDR3 is TGTGCCAGCGGAGGACAGTTGAACACTGAAGCTTTCTTT.

This clonotype was recorded at least ten times. J is TRBJ2-3 and V is TRBV6-2 or TRBV6-3, with D perhaps TRBD2 (6 bases). Between the trimmed V and J ends, which lost 0 bases and 7 bases, there was a span of 14 bases. The CDR3 totals 15 residues. Germline V gives CDR1 MNHEY, CDR2 SVGEGT. Written as DNA, the CDR3 is TGTGCCAGCAGTTACTCCGGGACTCGCGCGCATACGCAGTATTTT. Its protein is CASSYSGTRAHTQYF.

This clonotype was seen repeatedly, ten times or more. This chain connects TRBV18 to TRBJ1-1; D remains unclear. The V end lost 5 bases, the J end lost 10 bases, and 14 bases lay between the germline ends. Germline lookup yields CDR1 KGHSH and CDR2 LQKENI. The CDR3 runs 12 residues. Here the CDR3 reads CASSGSSEGAFF. The DNA of the CDR3 is TGTGCCAGCTCAGGGTCTTCTGAGGGAGCTTTCTTT.

This clonotype was recorded at least ten times. The gene calls are TRBV10-1 and TRBJ2-1; D is uncertain. The CDR3 totals 13 residues. Germline lookup yields CDR1 WNHNN and CDR2 SYGVQD (reference sequence). V lost 3 bases to trimming and J lost 6 bases, with 9 bases between them. The CDR3 DNA reads as TGCGCCAGCAGTGATAATGGCCGCAATGAGCAGTTCTTC. Protein: CASSDNGRNEQFF.

This clonotype occurred a few times. The chain recombines TRBV12-3 or TRBV12-4 with TRBJ2-3; 8 bases match TRBD2. The CDR3 runs 14 residues. J lost 6 bases, V lost 5 bases, and 7 bases had no gene match. The CDR3 region is CASSPSTSVDTQYF. The CDR3, as DNA: TGTGCCAGCAGTCCTTCGACTAGCGTGGATACGCAGTATTTT.

This clonotype was observed a few times. CDR3 in amino acids: CSARVSVDSNQPQHF. CDR3 DNA sequence: TGCAGTGCTAGAGTCTCCGTGGATAGCAATCAGCCCCAGCATTTT. J is TRBJ1-5 and V is TRBV20-1, with D uncertain. The V end lost 1 base, the J end lost 0 bases, and 10 bases lay between the germline ends. This CDR3 is 15 amino acids long. Germline CDR1 and CDR2: DFQATT and SNEGSKA (reference sequence).

This clonotype appeared a few times. This rearrangement joins TRBV7-9 to TRBJ2-1; D possibly corresponds to TRBD2 (5 bases). CDR1 is SEHNR, CDR2 FQNEAQ, per germline (reference sequence). Deletions cut 5 bases from V and 5 bases from J, with 13 bases between. The CDR3 length is 14 residues. This chain's CDR3 is CASSPSAAHNEQFF. In nucleotides, the CDR3 is TGTGCCAGCAGCCCCTCAGCGGCCCACAATGAGCAGTTCTTC.

As for this clonotype: Compared with germline, one end of the junction differs, possibly owing to a read error. CDR3 nucleotide sequence: TGTGCCATCAGGCCGGACAGGGGGAACGCTGAAGCTTTCTTT. As protein: CAIRPDRGNAEAFF. The rearrangement links TRBV10-3 to TRBJ1-1; 10 bases fit TRBD1. Germline-derived CDR1 and CDR2 are ENHRY and SYGVKD. The CDR3 loop spans 14 amino acids.

This clonotype appeared many times. This rearrangement joins TRBV20-1 to TRBJ2-1; D is possibly TRBD2 (6 bases). There are 13 residues in the CDR3. Germline V gene lookup returns CDR1 DFQATT and CDR2 SNEGSKA (reference sequence). Between the trimmed V and J ends, which lost 2 bases and 8 bases, there was a span of 13 bases. The CDR3 coding sequence is TGCAGTGCTAGAATTAGCGGACTGGATGAGCAGTTCTTC. Translation: CSARISGLDEQFF.

V gene TRBV7-9 combines with J gene TRBJ2-1, with TRBD2 matching over 15 bases. This CDR3 spans 16 amino acids. Germline CDR1 reads SEHNR; CDR2 reads FQNEAQ (reference sequence). With V trimmed by 5 bases and J by 7 bases, 6 bases remained unmatched. The DNA of the CDR3 is TGTGCCAGCAGCCCGAGGGGACTAGCGGGAGGTAATGAGCAGTTCTTC. Its translation is CASSPRGLAGGNEQFF.